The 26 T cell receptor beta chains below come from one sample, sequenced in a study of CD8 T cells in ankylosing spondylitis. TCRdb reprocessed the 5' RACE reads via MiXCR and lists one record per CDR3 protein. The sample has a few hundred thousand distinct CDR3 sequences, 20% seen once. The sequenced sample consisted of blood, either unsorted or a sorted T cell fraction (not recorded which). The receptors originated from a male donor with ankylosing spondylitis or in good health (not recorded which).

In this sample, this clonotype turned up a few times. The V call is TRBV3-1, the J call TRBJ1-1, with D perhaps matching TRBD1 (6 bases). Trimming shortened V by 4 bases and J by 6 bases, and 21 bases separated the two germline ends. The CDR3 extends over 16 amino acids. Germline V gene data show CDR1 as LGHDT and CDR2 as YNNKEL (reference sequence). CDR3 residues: CASSPIIRPNRAEAFF. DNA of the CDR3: TGTGCCAGCAGCCCTATCATCCGGCCGAACAGGGCTGAAGCTTTCTTT.

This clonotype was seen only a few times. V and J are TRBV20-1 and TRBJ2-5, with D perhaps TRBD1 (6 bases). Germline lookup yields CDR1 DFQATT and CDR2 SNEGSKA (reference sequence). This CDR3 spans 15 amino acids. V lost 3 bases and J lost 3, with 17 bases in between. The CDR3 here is CSARAYQGSEETQYF. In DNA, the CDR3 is TGCAGTGCTAGGGCTTACCAGGGGTCGGAAGAGACCCAGTACTTC.

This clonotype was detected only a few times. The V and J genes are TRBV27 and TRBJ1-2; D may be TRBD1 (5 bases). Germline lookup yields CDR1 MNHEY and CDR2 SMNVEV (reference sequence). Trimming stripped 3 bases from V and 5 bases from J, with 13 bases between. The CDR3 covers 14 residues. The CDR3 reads CASSFRGAGYGYTF. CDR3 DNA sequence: TGTGCCAGCAGTTTCAGAGGGGCAGGGTATGGCTACACCTTC.

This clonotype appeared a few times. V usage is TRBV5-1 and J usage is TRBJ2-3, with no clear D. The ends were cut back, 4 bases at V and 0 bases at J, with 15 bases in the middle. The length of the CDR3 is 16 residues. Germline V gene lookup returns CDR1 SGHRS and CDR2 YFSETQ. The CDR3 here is CASSPGRGISTDTQYF. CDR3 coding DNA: TGCGCCAGCAGCCCTGGCCGCGGTATAAGCACAGATACGCAGTATTTT.

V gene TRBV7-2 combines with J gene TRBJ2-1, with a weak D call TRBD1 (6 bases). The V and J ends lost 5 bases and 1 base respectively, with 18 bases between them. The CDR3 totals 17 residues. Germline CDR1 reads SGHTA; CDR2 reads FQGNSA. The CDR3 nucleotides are TGTGCCAGCAGCGACCCGCAGGGGATGGGTTCCTACAATGAGCAGTTCTTC. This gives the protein CASSDPQGMGSYNEQFF.

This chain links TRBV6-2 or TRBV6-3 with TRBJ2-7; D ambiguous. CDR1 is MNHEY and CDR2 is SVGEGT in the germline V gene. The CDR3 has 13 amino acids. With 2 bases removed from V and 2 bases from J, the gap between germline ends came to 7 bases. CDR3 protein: CASSYPYPYEQYF. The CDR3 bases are TGTGCCAGCAGTTACCCCTACCCCTACGAGCAGTACTTC.

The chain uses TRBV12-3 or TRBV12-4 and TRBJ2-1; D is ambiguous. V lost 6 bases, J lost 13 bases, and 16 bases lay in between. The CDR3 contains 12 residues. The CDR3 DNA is TGTGCCAGCAGAGGACCCGTCGATCGTCAGTTCTTC. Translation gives CASRGPVDRQFF.

CDR3 protein: CAISESGLGSPLHF. CDR3 DNA sequence: TGTGCCATCAGTGAGAGTGGGTTAGGTTCACCCCTCCACTTT. The J gene is TRBJ1-6, the V gene TRBV10-3; D is uncertain. CDR1 is ENHRY and CDR2 is SYGVKD in the germline V gene. The CDR3 is 14 amino acids. Trimming cost V 2 bases and J 9 bases, with 11 bases left between them.

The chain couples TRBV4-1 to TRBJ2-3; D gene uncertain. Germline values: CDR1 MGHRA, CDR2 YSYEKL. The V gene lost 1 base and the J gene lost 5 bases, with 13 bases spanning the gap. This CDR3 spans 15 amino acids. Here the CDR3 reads CASSQGGLVGDTQYF. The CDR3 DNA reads TGCGCCAGCAGCCAAGGAGGTCTAGTCGGAGATACGCAGTATTTT.

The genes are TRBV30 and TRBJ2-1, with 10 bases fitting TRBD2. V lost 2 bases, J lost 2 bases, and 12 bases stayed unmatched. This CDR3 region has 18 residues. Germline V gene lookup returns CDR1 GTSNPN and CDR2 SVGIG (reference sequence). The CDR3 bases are TGTGCCTGGAGTCCATACCATGGGACTAGCGACCCCTACAATGAGCAGTTCTTC. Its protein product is CAWSPYHGTSDPYNEQFF.

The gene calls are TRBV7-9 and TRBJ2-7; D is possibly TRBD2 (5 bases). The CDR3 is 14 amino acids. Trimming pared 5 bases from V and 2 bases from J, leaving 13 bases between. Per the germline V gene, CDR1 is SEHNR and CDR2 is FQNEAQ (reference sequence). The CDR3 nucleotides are TGTGCCAGCAGCGGAGGTGTTGAAACCTACGAGCAGTACTTC. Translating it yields CASSGGVETYEQYF.

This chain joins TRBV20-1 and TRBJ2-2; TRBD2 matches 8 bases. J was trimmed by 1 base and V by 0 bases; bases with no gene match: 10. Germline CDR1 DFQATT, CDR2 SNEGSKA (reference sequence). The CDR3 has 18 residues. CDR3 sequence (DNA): TGCAGTGCTAGAGATCTCGAGGTAGCGGGGCTGAACACCGGGGAGCTGTTTTTT. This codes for CSARDLEVAGLNTGELFF.

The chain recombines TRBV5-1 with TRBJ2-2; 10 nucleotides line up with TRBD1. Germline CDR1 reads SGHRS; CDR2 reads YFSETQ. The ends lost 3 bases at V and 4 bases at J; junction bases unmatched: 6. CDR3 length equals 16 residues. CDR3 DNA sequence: TGCGCCAGCAGCTCTGGACAGGGGGTTGTCACCGGGGAGCTGTTTTTT. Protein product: CASSSGQGVVTGELFF.

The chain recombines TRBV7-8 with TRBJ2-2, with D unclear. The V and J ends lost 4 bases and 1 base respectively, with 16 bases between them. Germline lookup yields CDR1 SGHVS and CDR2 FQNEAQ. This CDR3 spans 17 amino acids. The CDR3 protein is CASSWNLVAQNTGELFF. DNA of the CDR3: TGTGCCAGCAGCTGGAACCTGGTAGCCCAGAACACCGGGGAGCTGTTTTTT.

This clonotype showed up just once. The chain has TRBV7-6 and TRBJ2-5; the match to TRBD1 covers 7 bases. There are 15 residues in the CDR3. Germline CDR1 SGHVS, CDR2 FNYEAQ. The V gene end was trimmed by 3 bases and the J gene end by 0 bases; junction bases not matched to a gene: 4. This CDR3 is CASSFRGQHQETQYF. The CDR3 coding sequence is TGTGCCAGCAGCTTTAGGGGACAGCACCAAGAGACCCAGTACTTC. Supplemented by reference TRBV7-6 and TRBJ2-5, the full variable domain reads GAGVSQSPRYKVTKRGQDVALRCDPISGHVSLYWYRQALGQGPEFLTYFNYEAQQDKSGLPNDRFSAERPEGSISTLTIQRTEQRDSAMYRCASSFRGQHQETQYFGPGTRLLVL.

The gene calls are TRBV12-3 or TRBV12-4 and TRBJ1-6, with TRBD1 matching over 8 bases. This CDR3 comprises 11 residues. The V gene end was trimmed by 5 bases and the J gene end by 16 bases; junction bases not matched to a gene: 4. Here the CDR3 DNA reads TGTGCCAGCAGTGCCCGGGACAGGCTCCACTTT. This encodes CASSARDRLHF.

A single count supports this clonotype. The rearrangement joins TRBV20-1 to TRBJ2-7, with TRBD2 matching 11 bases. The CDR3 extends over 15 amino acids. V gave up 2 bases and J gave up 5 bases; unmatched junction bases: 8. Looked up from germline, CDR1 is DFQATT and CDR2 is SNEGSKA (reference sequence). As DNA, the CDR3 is TGCAGTGCTAGAACCATAGCGGGGGGGCCCCACGAGCAGTACTTC. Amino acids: CSARTIAGGPHEQYF.

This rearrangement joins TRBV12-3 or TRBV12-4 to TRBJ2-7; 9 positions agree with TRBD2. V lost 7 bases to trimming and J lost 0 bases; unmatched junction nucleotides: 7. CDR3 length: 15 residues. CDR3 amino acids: CASTWGAGGSYEQYF. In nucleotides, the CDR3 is TGTGCCAGCACCTGGGGAGCGGGGGGCTCCTACGAGCAGTACTTC.

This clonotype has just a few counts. CDR3 region: CATRKSGVTYNEQFF. The CDR3 nucleotides are TGTGCCACTCGGAAGAGCGGTGTAACCTACAATGAGCAGTTCTTC. The genes are TRBV6-1 and TRBJ2-1; possibly TRBD2 for D (5 bases). The germline V gene encodes CDR1 MNHNS and CDR2 SASEGT. This CDR3 has 15 residues. The germline V and J ends were trimmed by 10 bases and 2 bases, with 18 bases remaining between them.

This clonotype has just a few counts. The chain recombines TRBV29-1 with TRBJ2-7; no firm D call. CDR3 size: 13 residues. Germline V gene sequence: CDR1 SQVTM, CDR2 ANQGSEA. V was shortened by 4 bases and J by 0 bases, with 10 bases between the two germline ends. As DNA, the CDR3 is TGCAGCGTTGTCCGACCTAGCTCCTACGAGCAGTACTTC. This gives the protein CSVVRPSSYEQYF.

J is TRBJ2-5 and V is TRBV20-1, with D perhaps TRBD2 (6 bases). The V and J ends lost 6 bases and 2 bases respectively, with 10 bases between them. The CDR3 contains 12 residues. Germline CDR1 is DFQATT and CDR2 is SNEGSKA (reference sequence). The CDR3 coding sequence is TGCAGTGCCGGTGGGGGGCAAGAGACCCAGTACTTC. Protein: CSAGGGQETQYF.

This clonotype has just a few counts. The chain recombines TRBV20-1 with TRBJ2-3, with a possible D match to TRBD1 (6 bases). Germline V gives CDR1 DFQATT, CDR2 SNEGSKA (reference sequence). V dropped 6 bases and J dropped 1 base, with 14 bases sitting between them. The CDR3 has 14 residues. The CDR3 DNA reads TGCAGTGCCACGGGATGGGGGCGCACAGATACGCAGTATTTT. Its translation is CSATGWGRTDTQYF.

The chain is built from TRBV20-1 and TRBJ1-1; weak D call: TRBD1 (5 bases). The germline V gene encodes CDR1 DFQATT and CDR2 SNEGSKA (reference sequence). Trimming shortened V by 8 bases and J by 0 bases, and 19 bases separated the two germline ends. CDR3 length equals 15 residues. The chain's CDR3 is CSQPFAGPMNTEAFF. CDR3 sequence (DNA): TGCAGTCAACCCTTCGCGGGGCCCATGAACACTGAAGCTTTCTTT.

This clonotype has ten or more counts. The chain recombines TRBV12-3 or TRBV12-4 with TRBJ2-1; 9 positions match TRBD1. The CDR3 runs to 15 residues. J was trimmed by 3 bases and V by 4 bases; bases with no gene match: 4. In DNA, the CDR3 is TGTGCCAGCAGTTCACCGGGACAGGGCTACAATGAGCAGTTCTTC. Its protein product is CASSSPGQGYNEQFF.

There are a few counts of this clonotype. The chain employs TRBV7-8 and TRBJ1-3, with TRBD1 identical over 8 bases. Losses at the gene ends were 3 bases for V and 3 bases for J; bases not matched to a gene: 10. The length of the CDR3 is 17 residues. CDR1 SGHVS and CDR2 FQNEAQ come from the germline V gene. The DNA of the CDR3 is TGTGCCAGCAGCTTCCCCACACAGGGGGAAGATGGAAACACCATATATTTT. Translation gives CASSFPTQGEDGNTIYF.

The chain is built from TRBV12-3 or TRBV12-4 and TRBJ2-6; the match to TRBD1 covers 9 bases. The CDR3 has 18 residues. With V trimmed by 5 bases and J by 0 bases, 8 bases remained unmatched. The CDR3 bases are TGTGCCAGCAGTACCGGGACAGGGTCGAACTCTGGGGCCAACGTCCTGACTTTC. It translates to CASSTGTGSNSGANVLTF.